A selection of T cell receptor beta chains follows, all from one sample in a study of cytomegalovirus exposure and HLA in healthy donors. The method was immunoSEQ multiplex PCR; TCRdb's version includes in-frame clones alone and lacks a portion of them. The sample includes some 180,000 clones, around 80% of them seen just once. The specimen was PBMCs. All receptors derive from a girl under 18 in good health and CMV-seropositive. Both conserved end residues are part of each CDR3.

v_call	j_call	cdr3_aa
TRBV5-5	TRBJ1-1	CASSFRDRVMNTEAFF
TRBV10-2	TRBJ2-1	CASGRDYNFNEQFF
TRBV4-1	TRBJ2-3	CASSQDLPGTDTQYF
TRBV13	TRBJ1-5	CASSLAVGQGVQPQHF
TRBV4-1	TRBJ2-3	CASSRLAGSTDTQYF
TRBV5-1	TRBJ1-3	CASSPVGGFSGNTIYF
TRBV27	TRBJ1-1	CASRLKQGSAYTEAFF
TRBV5-4	TRBJ2-1	CASSTTGTGKYNEQFF
TRBV9	TRBJ2-3	CASSQSWSMSKDTQYF
TRBV2	TRBJ1-2	CASSEPLGTVYGYTF
TRBV30	TRBJ1-5	CAWSVDDRNQPQHF
TRBV5-6	TRBJ1-1	CASRLSGQGVTEAFF
TRBV6-5	TRBJ2-7	CASSYREWYEQYF
TRBV13	TRBJ2-3	CASSLASRDTDTQYF
TRBV5-6	TRBJ2-3	CASSLEGQGLTDTQYF
TRBV5-6	TRBJ2-7	CASSFGASGTSYEQYF